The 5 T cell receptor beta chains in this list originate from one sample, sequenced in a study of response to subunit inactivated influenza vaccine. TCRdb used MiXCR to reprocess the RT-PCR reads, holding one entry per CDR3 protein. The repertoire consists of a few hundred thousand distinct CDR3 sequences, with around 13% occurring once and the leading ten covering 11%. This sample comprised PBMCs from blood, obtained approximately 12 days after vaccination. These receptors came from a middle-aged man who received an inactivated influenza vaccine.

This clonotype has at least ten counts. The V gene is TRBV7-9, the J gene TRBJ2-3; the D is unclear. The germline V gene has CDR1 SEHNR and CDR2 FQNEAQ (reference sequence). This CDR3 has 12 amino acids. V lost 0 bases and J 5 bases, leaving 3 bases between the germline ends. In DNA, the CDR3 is TGTGCCAGCAGCTTAGCGTTAGATACGCAGTATTTT. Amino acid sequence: CASSLALDTQYF.

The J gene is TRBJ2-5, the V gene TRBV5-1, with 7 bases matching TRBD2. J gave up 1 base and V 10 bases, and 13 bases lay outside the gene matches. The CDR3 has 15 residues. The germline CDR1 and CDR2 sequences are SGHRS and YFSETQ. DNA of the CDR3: TGCGCCCCCCGCGTGACGTGGGGGGGCCAAGAGACCCAGTACTTC. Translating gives CAPRVTWGGQETQYF.

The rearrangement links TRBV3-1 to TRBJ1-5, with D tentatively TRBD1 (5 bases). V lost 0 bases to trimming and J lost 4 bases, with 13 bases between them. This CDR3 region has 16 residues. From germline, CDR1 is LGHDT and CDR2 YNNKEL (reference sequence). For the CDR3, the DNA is TGTGCCAGCAGCCAAGATAGGGGCATTACTAATCAGCCCCAGCATTTT. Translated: CASSQDRGITNQPQHF.

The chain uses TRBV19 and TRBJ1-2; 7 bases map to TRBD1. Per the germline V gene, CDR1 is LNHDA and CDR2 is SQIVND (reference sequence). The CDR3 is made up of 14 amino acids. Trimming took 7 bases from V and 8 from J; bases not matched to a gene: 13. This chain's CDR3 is CASKEGAEGLGYTF. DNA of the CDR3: TGTGCCAGTAAAGAGGGGGCGGAGGGTTTGGGCTACACCTTC.

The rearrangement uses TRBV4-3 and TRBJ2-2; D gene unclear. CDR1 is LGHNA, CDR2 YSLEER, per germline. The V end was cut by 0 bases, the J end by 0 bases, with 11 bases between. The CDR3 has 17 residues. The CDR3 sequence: CASSQDRATANTGELFF. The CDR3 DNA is TGCGCCAGCAGCCAAGATCGAGCTACCGCGAACACCGGGGAGCTGTTTTTT.